The 18 T cell receptor beta chains below come from one sample, sequenced in a study of OX40 agonist ivuxolimab in advanced cancers. TCRdb keeps only in-frame clones here, not all; method: immunoSEQ multiplex PCR. The top ten clones hold about 5.5% of a sample with 75,000 to 100,000 clones, approximately 80% of them seen once. The material sequenced was CD4+ or CD8+ T cells sorted from blood, taken in a trial of the OX40 agonist ivuxolimab. These receptors all stem from an adult with an advanced solid tumor such as melanoma, head and neck, liver or kidney cancer.

The genes are TRBV7-9 and TRBJ1-4; D gene unclear. The CDR3 runs 13 residues. The V end lost 3 bases, the J end lost 8 bases, and 10 bases lay between the germline ends. Germline V gene sequence: CDR1 SEHNR, CDR2 FQNEAQ (reference sequence). The CDR3 DNA is TGTGCCAGCAGCTTGCGGGAAGGAGAAAAACTGTTTTTT. This gives the protein CASSLREGEKLFF. Using reference TRBV7-9 and TRBJ1-4 for the parts outside the CDR3, the full variable domain is DTGVSQNPRHKITKRGQNVTFRCDPISEHNRLYWYRQTLGQGPEFLTYFQNEAQLEKSRLLSDRFSAERPKGSFSTLEIQRTEQGDSAMYLCASSLREGEKLFFGSGTQLSVL.

J is TRBJ1-1 and V is TRBV4-1; no reliable D call. This CDR3 is built from 14 residues. V was trimmed by 0 bases and J by 4 bases, leaving 9 bases between them. Germline CDR1 is MGHRA and CDR2 is YSYEKL. The DNA for the CDR3 is TGCGCCAGCAGCCAAGACGGGAGTTCCACTGAAGCTTTCTTT. This sequence encodes CASSQDGSSTEAFF.

The gene calls are TRBV10-3 and TRBJ1-4; unclear D gene. This CDR3 is 18 amino acids long. Trimming removed 2 bases at V and 0 bases at J, with 16 bases between. Germline V CDR1 and CDR2: ENHRY, SYGVKD. The CDR3 is CAISEPSFERTTNEKLFF. As DNA, the CDR3 is TGTGCCATCAGTGAGCCATCCTTCGAGCGAACAACTAATGAAAAACTGTTTTTT.

The V gene is TRBV13, the J gene TRBJ1-3; a possible D gene is TRBD1 (5 bases). The CDR3 loop spans 13 amino acids. The germline V and J ends were trimmed by 0 bases and 11 bases, with 11 bases remaining between them. Germline lookup yields CDR1 PRHDT and CDR2 FYEKMQ (reference sequence). The CDR3 nucleotides read TGTGCCAGCAGCTTAGGCGGAAGGACATCCATATATTTT. Protein sequence: CASSLGGRTSIYF.

V is TRBV30 and J is TRBJ1-1; 8 nucleotides match TRBD1. This CDR3 region has 13 residues. CDR1 and CDR2 from the germline V gene are GTSNPN and SVGIG (reference sequence). V lost 5 bases and J lost 4; bases outside the gene matches: 6. The CDR3 nucleotides read TGTGCCTGGGTCGGACAGGGAGGCACTGAAGCTTTCTTT. It specifies CAWVGQGGTEAFF.

J is TRBJ2-1 and V is TRBV5-1, with 7 bases fitting TRBD1. The CDR3 is made up of 15 amino acids. V was clipped by 3 bases and J by 4 bases; unmatched bases: 7. The V gene's germline CDR1 is SGHRS and CDR2 YFSETQ. CDR3 DNA sequence: TGCGCCAGCAGCTCAGCCGGGACAGTTTACAATGAGCAGTTCTTC. Its translation: CASSSAGTVYNEQFF.

The rearrangement links TRBV18 to TRBJ1-5; D is unresolved. The CDR3 is made up of 11 amino acids. Trimming took off 0 bases at V and 10 bases at J, with 4 bases between the two ends. Germline CDR1 reads KGHSH; CDR2 reads LQKENI. CDR3 residues: CASSPPGPQHF. DNA of the CDR3: TGTGCCAGCTCACCACCGGGACCCCAGCATTTT. Full variable domain (missing parts from reference TRBV18 and TRBJ1-5): NAGVMQNPRHLVRRRGQEARLRCSPMKGHSHVYWYRQLPEEGLKFMVYLQKENIIDESGMPKERFSAEFPKEGPSILRIQQVVRGDSAAYFCASSPPGPQHFGDGTRLSIL.

The DNA of the CDR3 is TGCGCCAGCAGCCTGACTAGCGGGGGCACCGGGGAGCTGTTTTTT. It encodes CASSLTSGGTGELFF. The J gene is TRBJ2-2, the V gene TRBV5-1, with 12 bases lining up with TRBD2. Germline CDR1 reads SGHRS; CDR2 reads YFSETQ. The CDR3 extends over 15 amino acids. The V gene end was trimmed by 4 bases and the J gene end by 4 bases; junction bases not matched to a gene: 2.

This chain links TRBV5-6 with TRBJ2-5; 15 nucleotides align to TRBD2. Per germline, CDR1 SGHDT and CDR2 YYEEEE. The trim removed 4 bases at V and 2 bases at J, leaving 3 bases unmatched. The CDR3 length is 16 residues. The CDR3, as DNA: TGTGCCAGCAGCCAGGGACTAGCGGGAGGTCAAGAGACCCAGTACTTC. Protein product: CASSQGLAGGQETQYF.

The rearrangement uses TRBV5-1 and TRBJ2-7; TRBD1 might be the D (6 bases). V lost 0 bases and J lost 5, with 21 bases in between. The CDR3 is made up of 17 amino acids. CDR1 is SGHRS and CDR2 is YFSETQ in the germline V gene. CDR3 in amino acids: CASSLEPPGHRVHEQYF. The CDR3, as DNA: TGCGCCAGCAGCTTGGAACCCCCGGGACACCGGGTCCACGAGCAGTACTTC. Full variable domain (missing parts from reference TRBV5-1 and TRBJ2-7): KAGVTQTPRYLIKTRGQQVTLSCSPISGHRSVSWYQQTPGQGLQFLFEYFSETQRNKGNFPGRFSGRQFSNSRSEMNVSTLELGDSALYLCASSLEPPGHRVHEQYFGPGTRLTVT.

The J gene is TRBJ1-1, the V gene TRBV12-5; the D is unclear. V shed 2 bases and J shed 5 bases, with 9 bases lying between them. Per the germline V gene, CDR1 is LGHNT and CDR2 is FRNRAP. CDR3 length: 13 residues. Here the CDR3 DNA reads TGTGCTAGTGGTTTGACGGGGTGGACTGAAGCTTTCTTT. Translated, it gives CASGLTGWTEAFF. The variable domain in full, completed from reference TRBV12-5 and TRBJ1-1, reads DARVTQTPRHKVTEMGQEVTMRCQPILGHNTVFWYRQTMMQGLELLAYFRNRAPLDDSGMPKDRFSAEMPDATLATLKIQPSEPRDSAVYFCASGLTGWTEAFFGQGTRLTVV.

The rearrangement joins TRBV27 to TRBJ1-2; no definite D call. The germline V gene has CDR1 MNHEY and CDR2 SMNVEV (reference sequence). The CDR3 has 16 amino acids. V gave up 0 bases and J gave up 7 bases, with 18 bases separating them. The CDR3 coding sequence is TGTGCCAGCAGTTTATCGGGCGTGGGCGCCACGGGTGGCTACACCTTC. Its protein is CASSLSGVGATGGYTF.

V gene TRBV29-1 combines with J gene TRBJ2-5; D gene uncertain. Germline CDR1 reads SQVTM; CDR2 reads ANQGSEA. V was trimmed by 0 bases and J by 1 base, leaving 6 bases between them. This CDR3 contains 13 residues. CDR3 sequence (DNA): TGCAGCGTTGAAGATGGCCTCCAAGAGACCCAGTACTTC. It specifies CSVEDGLQETQYF.

This chain joins TRBV9 and TRBJ2-5; D not certain. CDR3 length: 15 residues. Germline V gene sequence: CDR1 SGDLS, CDR2 YYNGEE. The V and J ends lost 0 bases and 1 base respectively, with 10 bases between them. CDR3 sequence reads: CASSVGVARQETQYF. CDR3 DNA sequence: TGTGCCAGCAGCGTAGGGGTAGCACGCCAAGAGACCCAGTACTTC. Full variable domain (missing parts from reference TRBV9 and TRBJ2-5): DSGVTQTPKHLITATGQRVTLRCSPRSGDLSVYWYQQSLDQGLQFLIQYYNGEERAKGNILERFSAQQFPDLHSELNLSSLELGDSALYFCASSVGVARQETQYFGPGTRLLVL.

This chain links TRBV7-3 with TRBJ1-4; 8 bases are a match to TRBD1. This CDR3 has 17 residues. V was pared by 2 bases and J by 5 bases, with 10 bases of the junction left unmatched. Germline CDR1 is SGHTA and CDR2 is FQGTGA. This CDR3 is CASSLGQGGGINEKLFF. The DNA of the CDR3 is TGTGCCAGCAGCTTAGGACAGGGAGGGGGAATAAATGAAAAACTGTTTTTT.

This sequence joins TRBV29-1 and TRBJ1-3; no firm D call. Trimming cost V 4 bases and J 0 bases, with 7 bases left between them. The CDR3 runs to 13 residues. Germline assignment: CDR1 SQVTM and CDR2 ANQGSEA. CDR3 in amino acids: CSVGASSGNTIYF. Here the CDR3 DNA reads TGCAGCGTTGGGGCGAGCTCTGGAAACACCATATATTTT.

V usage is TRBV7-9 and J usage is TRBJ2-3; 11 bases are a match to TRBD2. CDR1 is SEHNR, CDR2 FQNEAQ, per germline (reference sequence). V shed 2 bases and J 4 bases; nucleotides not matched to a gene: 2. The CDR3 is made up of 15 amino acids. The CDR3 spells CASSLTSGSADTQYF. CDR3 nucleotide sequence: TGTGCCAGCAGCTTAACTAGCGGGAGTGCAGATACGCAGTATTTT.

The rearrangement uses TRBV28 and TRBJ2-7; 11 nucleotides match TRBD1. CDR1 is MDHEN and CDR2 is SYDVKM in the germline V gene. The V gene end was trimmed by 7 bases and the J gene end by 6 bases; junction bases not matched to a gene: 8. This CDR3 is 14 amino acids long. The CDR3 loop is CASILSGTGGEQYF. Written as DNA, the CDR3 is TGTGCCAGCATCCTAAGCGGGACAGGGGGCGAGCAGTACTTC. Supplemented by reference TRBV28 and TRBJ2-7, the full variable domain reads DVKVTQSSRYLVKRTGEKVFLECVQDMDHENMFWYRQDPGLGLRLIYFSYDVKMKEKGDIPEGYSVSREKKERFSLILESASTNQTSMYLCASILSGTGGEQYFGPGTRLTVT.